The 9 T cell receptor beta chains in this list originate from one sample, sequenced in a study of blood T cell repertoires in COVID-19. Clones were read by immunoSEQ multiplex PCR, and TCRdb kept only the in-frame ones, dropping some. The table includes some 120,000 clones, 75% to 90% detected once. The sequenced sample was peripheral blood. These receptors all come from a human donor in a cohort sampled during active COVID-19.

V and J are TRBV6-1 and TRBJ1-4, with TRBD1 matching 8 bases. Germline V gene data show CDR1 as MNHNS and CDR2 as SASEGT. The CDR3 covers 16 residues. J gave up 5 bases and V 0 bases, and 5 bases lay outside the gene matches. For the CDR3, the DNA is TGTGCCAGCAGTGAAGCTTCAGGGGGCTCGAATGAAAAACTGTTTTTT. Its translation is CASSEASGGSNEKLFF.

This chain uses TRBV30 with TRBJ2-6; 8 nucleotides align to TRBD1. The germline V gene encodes CDR1 GTSNPN and CDR2 SVGIG (reference sequence). The CDR3 spans 17 residues. V dropped 0 bases and J dropped 1; count of bases not matched to a gene: 5. CDR3 nucleotide sequence: TGTGCCTGGAGTGTAGACAGGGGAGGTTCTGGGGCCAACGTCCTGACTTTC. Its translation is CAWSVDRGGSGANVLTF.

J is TRBJ2-4 and V is TRBV5-6; D may be TRBD2 (7 bases). The CDR3 has 14 amino acids. V lost 3 bases and J lost 7, with 14 bases in between. Germline V gene lookup returns CDR1 SGHDT and CDR2 YYEEEE. The CDR3 nucleotides read TGTGCCAGCAGCTATCGGGGGGCGCGGAACATTCAGTACTTC. Its translation is CASSYRGARNIQYF.

CDR3 protein: CASSLALNTEAFF. The CDR3 DNA is TGTGCCAGCAGCTTGGCGTTGAACACTGAAGCTTTCTTT. The chain carries TRBV5-5 and TRBJ1-1; no definite D call. This CDR3 contains 13 residues. Trimming took 0 bases from V and 0 from J, leaving 3 bases between them. Germline CDR1 is SGHKS and CDR2 is YYEKEE (reference sequence).

The chain recombines TRBV5-1 with TRBJ2-2, with 10 positions matching TRBD2. The CDR3 sequence is 18 residues long. The J segment lost 1 base and the V segment lost 1 base, leaving 7 bases of the junction unmatched. The V gene's germline CDR1 is SGHRS and CDR2 YFSETQ. CDR3 nucleotides: TGCGCCAGCAGCTTGCCCCCGGGACTAGCGCTGAACACCGGGGAGCTGTTTTTT. Translating it yields CASSLPPGLALNTGELFF.

This clone has a handful of counts. This rearrangement joins TRBV7-8 to TRBJ2-1, with TRBD2 identical over 11 bases. The CDR3 runs to 17 residues. V lost 5 bases and J lost 3; bases outside the gene matches: 9. Germline CDR1 is SGHVS and CDR2 is FQNEAQ. CDR3 sequence reads: CASSHTSGGSHYNEQFF. The CDR3 nucleotides are TGTGCCAGCAGCCATACTAGCGGGGGTTCCCACTACAATGAGCAGTTCTTC.

The genes are TRBV11-3 and TRBJ2-5; no definite D call. Germline V gene sequence: CDR1 SGHNT, CDR2 YENEEA. The CDR3 has 13 amino acids. Trimming pared 3 bases from V and 4 bases from J, leaving 9 bases between. The CDR3 sequence is CASSFGFGETQYF. As DNA, the CDR3 is TGTGCCAGCAGCTTCGGGTTTGGAGAGACCCAGTACTTC.

The chain carries TRBV28 and TRBJ2-3; 13 bases align to TRBD2. The CDR3 is made up of 16 amino acids. CDR1 and CDR2 (germline): MDHEN, SYDVKM. V lost 4 bases, J lost 8 bases, and 9 bases stayed unmatched. This CDR3 reads CASSSGTSGAAGTQYF. In DNA form, the CDR3 reads TGTGCCAGCAGTTCCGGGACTAGCGGGGCCGCCGGTACGCAGTATTTT.

V and J are TRBV7-6 and TRBJ1-4; maybe TRBD1 (6 bases). CDR1 is SGHVS and CDR2 is FNYEAQ in the germline V gene. This CDR3 region has 14 residues. V lost 6 bases and J 5 bases, leaving 13 bases between the germline ends. The CDR3 spells CASRRWQGNEKLFF. The CDR3 DNA is TGTGCCAGCAGGCGATGGCAGGGGAATGAAAAACTGTTTTTT.